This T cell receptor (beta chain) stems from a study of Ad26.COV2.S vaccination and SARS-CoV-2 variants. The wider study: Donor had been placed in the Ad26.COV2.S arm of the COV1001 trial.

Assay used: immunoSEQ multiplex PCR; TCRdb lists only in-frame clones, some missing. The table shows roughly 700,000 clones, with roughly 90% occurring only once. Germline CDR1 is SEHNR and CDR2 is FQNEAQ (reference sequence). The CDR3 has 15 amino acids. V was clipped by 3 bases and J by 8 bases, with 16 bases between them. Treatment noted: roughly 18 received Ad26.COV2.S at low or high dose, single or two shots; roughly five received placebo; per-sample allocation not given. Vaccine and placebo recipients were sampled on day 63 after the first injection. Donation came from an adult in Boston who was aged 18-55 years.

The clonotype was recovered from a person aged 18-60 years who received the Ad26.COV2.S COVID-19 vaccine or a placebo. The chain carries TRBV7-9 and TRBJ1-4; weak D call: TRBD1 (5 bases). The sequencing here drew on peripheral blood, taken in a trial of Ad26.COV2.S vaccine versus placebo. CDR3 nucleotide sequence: TGTGCCAGCAGCTTGGGGGTAGGGGTTGAGGAAAAACTGTTTTTT. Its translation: CASSLGVGVEEKLFF.